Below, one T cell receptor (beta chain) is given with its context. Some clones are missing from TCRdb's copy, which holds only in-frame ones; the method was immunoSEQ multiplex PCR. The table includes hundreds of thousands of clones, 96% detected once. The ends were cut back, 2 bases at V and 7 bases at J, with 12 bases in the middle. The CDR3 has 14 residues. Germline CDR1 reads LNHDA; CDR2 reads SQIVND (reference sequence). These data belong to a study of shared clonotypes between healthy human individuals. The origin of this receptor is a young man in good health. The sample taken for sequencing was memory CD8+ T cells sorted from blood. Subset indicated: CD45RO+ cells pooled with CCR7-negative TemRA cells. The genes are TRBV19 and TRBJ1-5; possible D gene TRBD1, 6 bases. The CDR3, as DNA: TGTGCCAGTAGTATAAAGGGGGTAAGACAGCCCCAGCATTTT. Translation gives CASSIKGVRQPQHF.